The clone carrying this TCR beta chain was counted ten times or more. As yet, its antigen is unknown. CDR3 length: 15 amino acids. Per germline, CDR1 DFQATT and CDR2 SNEGSKA (reference sequence). Losses at the gene ends were 6 bases for V and 2 bases for J; bases not matched to a gene: 7. This sample stems from a study of vaccination and CD4 T cells after COVID-19. The sample's treatment: roughly 10-day PBMC culture with coronavirus spike peptide pools or control peptides (ViraFEST assay). With the Oncomine TCR Beta short-read assay, DNA from cultured CD4+ T cells was sequenced. TCRdb independently ran MiXCR on the PCR reads; one entry per CDR3 protein. The data hold over 3,500 distinct CDR3 sequences, with 21% observed a single time.

This specimen consisted of CD4+ T cells from blood, cultured in vitro, obtained after SARS-CoV-2 vaccination. The receptor comes from a human donor who had recovered from COVID-19. V and J are TRBV20-1 and TRBJ2-1, with 10 bases fitting TRBD2. The CDR3 loop reads CSATSSGGTYNEQFF. The CDR3 DNA sequence: TGCAGTGCAACCTCTAGCGGGGGAACCTACAATGAGCAGTTCTTC.